A selection of T cell receptor beta chains follows, all from one sample in a study of early stage breast cancer tumors. This table comes from immunoSEQ multiplex PCR, and its TCRdb copy is limited to in-frame clones, with some not included. Of about 31,000 clones listed, roughly 81% are singletons. What was sequenced was breast tumor tissue. The receptors derive from a person aged 25 to 45 with breast cancer. CDR3s include the opening cysteine and the closing phenylalanine or tryptophan. The order of the fields is CDR3 protein, V gene, J gene, clone size, CDR3 length. Some rows mark clone size as missing; the rest say once, few, many or name a class of expanded clone.

CDR3 protein: CASRFTGGAGYGYTF
V gene: TRBV19
J gene: TRBJ1-2
clone size: once
CDR3 length: 15

CDR3 protein: CASSDRLAGGTEQFF
V gene: TRBV6-4
J gene: TRBJ2-1
clone size: -
CDR3 length: 15

CDR3 protein: CASSQSGSGNNQPQHF
V gene: TRBV16
J gene: TRBJ1-5
clone size: once
CDR3 length: 16

CDR3 protein: CASSQDWEGAYTF
V gene: TRBV4-1
J gene: TRBJ1-2
clone size: -
CDR3 length: 13

CDR3 protein: CASSLDQGGTSSYNEQFF
V gene: TRBV11-3
J gene: TRBJ2-1
clone size: -
CDR3 length: 18

CDR3 protein: CAWSIRTASYF
V gene: TRBV30
J gene: TRBJ1-6
clone size: few
CDR3 length: 11

CDR3 protein: CASAFWGGEYNEQFF
V gene: TRBV27
J gene: TRBJ2-1
clone size: few
CDR3 length: 15

CDR3 protein: CASSLVAGGRYEQYF
V gene: TRBV7-2
J gene: TRBJ2-7
clone size: -
CDR3 length: 15

CDR3 protein: CASSPRERASYEQYF
V gene: TRBV27
J gene: TRBJ2-7
clone size: -
CDR3 length: 15

CDR3 protein: CASSLTSGRARETQYF
V gene: TRBV5-4
J gene: TRBJ2-5
clone size: -
CDR3 length: 16

CDR3 protein: CASRRGGSPATGELFF
V gene: TRBV6-6
J gene: TRBJ2-2
clone size: -
CDR3 length: 16

CDR3 protein: CSAEGEDRYGYTF
V gene: TRBV29-1
J gene: TRBJ1-2
clone size: -
CDR3 length: 13

CDR3 protein: CASSLAWDRDYEQYF
V gene: TRBV27
J gene: TRBJ2-7
clone size: once
CDR3 length: 15

CDR3 protein: CASSRSIAGGNSYNEQFF
V gene: TRBV5-4
J gene: TRBJ2-1
clone size: -
CDR3 length: 18